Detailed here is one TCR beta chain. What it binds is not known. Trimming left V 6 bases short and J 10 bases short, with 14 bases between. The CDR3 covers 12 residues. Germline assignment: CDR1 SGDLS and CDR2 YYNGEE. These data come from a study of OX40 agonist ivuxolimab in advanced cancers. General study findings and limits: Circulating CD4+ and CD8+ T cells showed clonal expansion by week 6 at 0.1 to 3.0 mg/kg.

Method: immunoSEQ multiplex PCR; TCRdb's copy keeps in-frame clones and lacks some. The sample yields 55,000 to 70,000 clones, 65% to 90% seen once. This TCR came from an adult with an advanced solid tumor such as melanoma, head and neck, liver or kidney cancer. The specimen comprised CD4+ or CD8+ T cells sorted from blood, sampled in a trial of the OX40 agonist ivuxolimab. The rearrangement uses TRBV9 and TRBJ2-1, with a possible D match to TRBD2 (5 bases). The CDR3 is CASNFNEGEQFF. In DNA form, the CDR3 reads TGTGCCAGCAATTTTAACGAGGGCGAGCAGTTCTTC.